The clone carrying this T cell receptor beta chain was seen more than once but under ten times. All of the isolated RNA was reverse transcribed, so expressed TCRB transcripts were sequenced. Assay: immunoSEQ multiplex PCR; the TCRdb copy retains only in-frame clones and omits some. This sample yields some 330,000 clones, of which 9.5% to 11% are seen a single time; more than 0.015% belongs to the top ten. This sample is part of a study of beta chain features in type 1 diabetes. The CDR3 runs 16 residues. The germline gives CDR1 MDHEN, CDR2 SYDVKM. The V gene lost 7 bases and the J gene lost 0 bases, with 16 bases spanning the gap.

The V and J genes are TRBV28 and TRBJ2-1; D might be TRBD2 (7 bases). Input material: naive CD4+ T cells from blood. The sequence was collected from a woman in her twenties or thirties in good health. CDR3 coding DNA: TGTGCCAGCATCAAGGGGGGGGTAGGCTCCTACAATGAGCAGTTCTTC. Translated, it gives CASIKGGVGSYNEQFF.